These T cell receptor beta chains were read from a single sample in a study of blood T cells in healthy people across ages. One entry per CDR3 protein results from TCRdb running MiXCR on the 5' RACE reads. This table has 850,000 to 1,000,000 distinct CDR3 sequences, under 50% appearing once. The specimen was blood. Source of these receptors: a man younger than 45 in good health. Each CDR3 is given with its conserved first and last residue. A D gene is named only where the DNA matches it firmly. Not every row has a clone size; where given, it reads once, few, many or a size class.

d_call clone_size j_call v_call cdr3_nt cdr3_aa
NA NA TRBJ2-5 TRBV6-5 TGTGCCAGCTACAACGTGGGTCGGGCGACCCAGTACTTC CASYNVGRATQYF
NA few TRBJ2-1 TRBV18 TGTGCCAGCTCACCATCAGGGTTTGATCCTAGTGTGCAGTTCTTC CASSPSGFDPSVQFF
NA few TRBJ2-4 TRBV20-1 TGCAGTGGTCTAAAAAACATTCAGTACTTC CSGLKNIQYF
TRBD2 few TRBJ2-7 TRBV6-2/TRBV6-3 TGTGCCAGCAGTCTAGCGGGGAGCTCCTACAATGAGCAGTACTTC CASSLAGSSYNEQYF
TRBD1 NA TRBJ1-6 TRBV13 TGTGCCAGCAGCCCAGAGGGACAGGCCTTTAATTCACCCCTCCACTTT CASSPEGQAFNSPLHF
NA NA TRBJ1-1 TRBV2 TGTGCCAGCAGTGAGGAGGGACGCACTGAAGCTTTCTTT CASSEEGRTEAFF
NA NA TRBJ2-4 TRBV4-2 TGTGCCAGCAGCCTTCCGGACGACAAAAACATTCAGTACTTC CASSLPDDKNIQYF
NA few TRBJ2-7 TRBV5-1 TGCGCCAGCAGCTTGGAGGTCTCCTACAATGAGCAGTACTTC CASSLEVSYNEQYF
TRBD2 NA TRBJ2-1 TRBV7-9 TGTGCCAACAGCTCCTCGCGGGGGGGATTTGGTGAGCAGTTCTTC CANSSSRGGFGEQFF
NA NA TRBJ1-2 TRBV29-1 TGCAGCGTTGACGCTTGGCAGAGCGGGGGCTACACCTTC CSVDAWQSGGYTF
TRBD1 NA TRBJ1-2 TRBV7-2 TGTGCCAGCAGCTTAGCGCAGGGGGCATTCTATGGCTACACCTTC CASSLAQGAFYGYTF
NA NA TRBJ2-5 TRBV11-1 TGTGCCAGCAGCTTGAGAGGGTACCAAGAGACCCAGTACTTC CASSLRGYQETQYF
NA NA TRBJ2-5 TRBV7-2 TGTGCCGGCAGCTTTTCAGCCTCGGGTGAGACCCAGTACTTC CAGSFSASGETQYF
NA NA TRBJ2-6 TRBV3-1 TGTGCCAGCAGCCTACGAGGCGTTTCTGGGGCCAACGTCCTGACTTTC CASSLRGVSGANVLTF
NA NA TRBJ1-5 TRBV28 TGTGCCAGCAGTTTACCGGGGTATAGCAATCAGCCCCAGCATTTT CASSLPGYSNQPQHF
TRBD1 few TRBJ2-1 TRBV29-1 TGCAGCGTTCACGGGACAGGGTCCTACAATGAGCAGTTCTTC CSVHGTGSYNEQFF
NA NA TRBJ1-4 TRBV7-2 TGTGCCAGCAGCTTAGTGTTAGCTAATGAAAAACTGTTTTTT CASSLVLANEKLFF
TRBD2 NA TRBJ2-1 TRBV4-1 TGCGCCAGCAGCCAAGTAGGGGCCGGGACTAGCGGTAATGAGCAGTTCTTC CASSQVGAGTSGNEQFF
TRBD2 NA TRBJ2-7 TRBV15 TGTGCCACCAGAGCGACTAGCGACTCCTACGAGCAGTACTTC CATRATSDSYEQYF
NA NA TRBJ2-5 TRBV3-1 TGTGCCAGCAGCCAGATGGACAGTACCGGAGAGACCCAGTACTTC CASSQMDSTGETQYF
NA NA TRBJ2-3 TRBV21-1 TGTGCCAGCAGCAAAGAGGGTCGCACAGATACGCAGTATTTT CASSKEGRTDTQYF
NA NA TRBJ2-1 TRBV27 TGTGCCACCTACAACGGTGGCTCCTACAATGAGCAGTTCTTC CATYNGGSYNEQFF
NA few TRBJ2-7 TRBV7-2 TGTGCCAGCAGAGGTGGGAAGGGAAACAACGAGCAGTACTTC CASRGGKGNNEQYF
NA NA TRBJ2-1 TRBV7-9 TGTGCCAGCAGCCCTGACGGACCCGAGCAGTTCTTC CASSPDGPEQFF
NA once TRBJ1-2 TRBV25-1 TGTGCCAGCAGTCAACCAACGGTTGGGGGCTACACCTTC CASSQPTVGGYTF
TRBD2 NA TRBJ2-2 TRBV27 TGTGCCACCACCGCGGGGGGGTTAGACACCGGGGAGCTGTTTTTT CATTAGGLDTGELFF
NA NA TRBJ2-3 TRBV27 TGTGCCAGCAGGAGCCCTCTCCGGGACACTCTAACCTCTAGCACAGATACGCAGTATTTT CASRSPLRDTLTSSTDTQYF
NA NA TRBJ1-5 TRBV5-1 TGCGCCAGCAGCTGGGTCTCCCCCGTCGGGAATCAGCCCCAGCATTTT CASSWVSPVGNQPQHF
NA NA TRBJ1-2 TRBV28 TGTGCCAGCAGTTTATTGAGTGGGATCGGCAGGGAGGGGTATGGCTACACCTTC CASSLLSGIGREGYGYTF
NA few TRBJ2-1 TRBV27 TGTGCCAGCAGTTTATCCGAAGGGGGGCGAATATACAATGAGCAGTTCTTC CASSLSEGGRIYNEQFF
NA NA TRBJ2-2 TRBV20-1 TGCAGTGCTAGACCACCGAACACCGGGGAGCTGTTTTTT CSARPPNTGELFF
NA NA TRBJ1-1 TRBV7-2 TGTGCCAGCAGCCAGGCCCCCTCAGGTTACACTGAAGCTTTCTTT CASSQAPSGYTEAFF
NA NA TRBJ2-7 TRBV3-1 TGTGCCAGCAGCCAAGACCTGGGACACTTCTACGAGCAGTACTTC CASSQDLGHFYEQYF
NA NA TRBJ2-7 TRBV27 TGTGCCAGCAGTTTCGGGTCCAGCCCCTACGAGCAGTACTTC CASSFGSSPYEQYF
NA NA TRBJ1-5 TRBV9 TGTGCCAGCAGCGTAGGGTACGGGAGCAATCAGCCCCAGCATTTT CASSVGYGSNQPQHF
NA few TRBJ2-5 TRBV20-1 TGCAGTGCTAGAGCCGCGGTTGGAGAGACCCAGTACTTC CSARAAVGETQYF
TRBD1 once TRBJ1-5 TRBV27 TGTGCCAGCAGTTTGACAGGGCCGCATCAGCCCCAGCATTTT CASSLTGPHQPQHF
NA NA TRBJ2-7 TRBV5-1 TGCGCCAGCAGCTTGGTTCAGGGCGACTACGAGCAGTACTTC CASSLVQGDYEQYF
TRBD2 NA TRBJ2-5 TRBV3-1 TGTGCCAGCAGCGCATTTAGCGGGGGGGGTGGAGAGACCCAGTACTTC CASSAFSGGGGETQYF
NA NA TRBJ1-2 TRBV4-1 TGCGCCAGCAGCCGTCCAGGGACCTATGGCTACACCTTC CASSRPGTYGYTF
NA NA TRBJ2-7 TRBV5-1 TGCGCCAGCAGCTTGAATATCGGCGGGGCCTACGAGCAGTACTTC CASSLNIGGAYEQYF
TRBD2 NA TRBJ2-7 TRBV5-1 TGCGCCAGCAGCGCCGGGACTAGCGCCCACGAGCAGTACTTC CASSAGTSAHEQYF
TRBD1 NA TRBJ1-4 TRBV4-2 TGTGCCAGCAGCCTCCCGGGGACAGGGGGGCCTGAAAAACTGTTTTTT CASSLPGTGGPEKLFF